A selection of T cell receptor beta chains follows, all from one sample in a study of blood T cell repertoires in COVID-19. Here immunoSEQ multiplex PCR was the method, and the copy in TCRdb shows in-frame clones only, minus some. The sample records roughly 190,000 clones, about 78% being singletons. The sample was peripheral blood. Receptors originate from a woman between 50 and 59 years old with active or convalescent COVID-19. Each CDR3 is given with its conserved first and last residue. Fields, in order: CDR3 protein, CDR3 DNA, clone size, J gene, V gene, CDR3 length, D gene. A D gene is named only where the DNA matches it firmly. Clone sizes are given selectively: once, few, many, or a class where the clone is expanded.

CASSPSDRGIKTQYF,TGTGCCAGCAGCCCTTCGGACAGGGGGATCAAGACCCAGTACTTC,-,TRBJ2-5,TRBV6-2/TRBV6-3,15,TRBD1
CASRLDSIYGYTF,TGTGCCAGCAGGCTAGACAGTATCTATGGCTACACCTTC,-,TRBJ1-2,TRBV6-5,13,-
CASSLPQGDPSYNSPLHF,TGCGCCAGCAGCTTGCCCCAGGGGGACCCCTCCTATAATTCACCCCTCCACTTT,many,TRBJ1-6,TRBV5-1,18,TRBD1
CASSYLGQGGSPLHF,TGTGCCAGCAGTTACCTGGGACAGGGAGGATCACCCCTCCACTTT,-,TRBJ1-6,TRBV6-6,15,TRBD1
CASSPPNAGTSGSDTQYF,TGTGCCAGTAGCCCACCGAATGCCGGGACTAGCGGGAGTGATACGCAGTATTTT,-,TRBJ2-3,TRBV19,18,TRBD2
CASSTRATNEKLFF,TGTGCCAGTAGTACCAGGGCTACTAATGAAAAACTGTTTTTT,once,TRBJ1-4,TRBV19,14,-
CASSPSGGGGFYEQYF,TGTGCCAGCAGCCCGTCAGGTGGGGGGGGTTTCTACGAGCAGTACTTC,many,TRBJ2-7,TRBV7-9,16,TRBD2
CASSLTGRDEQFF,TGTGCCAGCTCCCTGACAGGTCGGGATGAGCAGTTCTTC,-,TRBJ2-1,TRBV6-6,13,-
CASSHSGGGEQYF,TGTGCCAGCAGCCATAGCGGGGGTGGCGAGCAGTACTTC,-,TRBJ2-7,TRBV6-2/TRBV6-3,13,TRBD2
CASSWGAGDTEAFF,TGCGCCAGCAGCTGGGGTGCAGGGGACACTGAAGCTTTCTTT,-,TRBJ1-1,TRBV5-1,14,-
CASSLKAGGYNEQFF,TGTGCCAGCAGCTTAAAAGCGGGGGGTTACAATGAGCAGTTCTTC,-,TRBJ2-1,TRBV5-6,15,TRBD2
CASSSDRNYGYTF,TGTGCCAGCAGTTCGGACAGAAACTATGGCTACACCTTC,-,TRBJ1-2,TRBV2,13,-
CASSRGLSTEAFF,TGTGCCAGCAGTCGGGGTCTTAGCACTGAAGCTTTCTTT,few,TRBJ1-1,TRBV12-3/TRBV12-4,13,-
CASCPPGVRNEQYF,TGTGCCAGCTGTCCGCCAGGGGTGAGAAACGAGCAGTACTTC,-,TRBJ2-7,TRBV7-2,14,-
CASSMIGEETQYF,TGTGCCAGTAGTATGATTGGAGAAGAGACCCAGTACTTC,many,TRBJ2-5,TRBV19,13,-
CASSPTRGITF,TGTGCCAGCAGCCCTACTCGCGGAATTACCTTC,-,TRBJ1-2,TRBV6-2/TRBV6-3,11,-
CASSLNTEQYF,TGTGCCAGCAGTCTGAACACAGAGCAGTACTTC,-,TRBJ2-7,TRBV27,11,-
CASSSDRGNTEAFF,TGTGCCAGCAGTTCTGACAGGGGGAACACTGAAGCTTTCTTT,-,TRBJ1-1,TRBV6-9,14,TRBD1
CASSLGGGYGNEQYF,TGTGCCAGCAGCTTAGGAGGGGGTTACGGGAACGAGCAGTACTTC,-,TRBJ2-7,TRBV7-2,15,-
CAWSPGLAEQETQYF,TGTGCCTGGAGTCCAGGACTAGCGGAGCAAGAGACCCAGTACTTC,few,TRBJ2-5,TRBV30,15,TRBD2
CASSFQTEPDEKLFF,TGTGCCAGCAGTTTCCAGACTGAACCTGATGAAAAACTGTTTTTT,few,TRBJ1-4,TRBV2,15,-
CASSQVGGRSNTEAFF,TGTGCCAGCAGCCAAGTGGGAGGTCGGTCGAACACTGAAGCTTTCTTT,-,TRBJ1-1,TRBV3-1/TRBV3-2,16,-
CASSHTSQGPWTEAFF,TGTGCCAGCAGTCACACCTCACAGGGTCCATGGACTGAAGCTTTCTTT,-,TRBJ1-1,TRBV6-6,16,-
CASSYSGGREKLFF,TGTGCCAGCAGTTACTCGGGGGGGCGTGAAAAACTGTTTTTT,-,TRBJ1-4,TRBV6-5,14,-
CASSYDTGNSYNSPLHF,TGTGCCAGCAGCTATGATACAGGGAACTCCTATAATTCACCCCTCCACTTT,few,TRBJ1-6,TRBV7-9,17,-
CASGVAGGTYEQFF,TGTGCCAGCGGAGTAGCGGGAGGTACCTATGAGCAGTTCTTC,few,TRBJ2-1,TRBV11-2,14,TRBD2
CASSEWGILTDTQYF,TGTGCCAGCAGTGAGTGGGGCATCCTCACAGATACGCAGTATTTT,-,TRBJ2-3,TRBV6-1,15,-
CASSRGTGGYGYTF,TGTGCCAGCAGTAGGGGGACAGGGGGCTATGGCTACACCTTC,-,TRBJ1-2,TRBV6-4,14,TRBD1
CASQTAGGLGEQFF,TGTGCCAGCCAAACAGCGGGGGGGCTCGGTGAGCAGTTCTTC,-,TRBJ2-1,TRBV7-9,14,TRBD2
CASRGQGLNTEAFF,TGTGCCAGCAGGGGTCAGGGATTGAACACTGAAGCTTTCTTT,-,TRBJ1-1,TRBV13,14,-
CASSIFQNYGYTF,TGTGCCAGTAGTATATTTCAGAACTATGGCTACACCTTC,once,TRBJ1-2,TRBV19,13,-
CASSLSGPNTEAFF,TGTGCCAGCAGTTTATCGGGTCCGAACACTGAAGCTTTCTTT,-,TRBJ1-1,TRBV28,14,-
CASSQAPDIYGYTF,TGTGCCAGCAGCCAAGCTCCGGACATCTATGGCTACACCTTC,-,TRBJ1-2,TRBV3-1/TRBV3-2,14,-
CASSQSRGAGEKLFF,TGCGCCAGCAGTCAATCGCGGGGGGCGGGTGAAAAACTGTTTTTT,-,TRBJ1-4,TRBV23-1,15,-
CASSQAGQLNTGELFF,TGTGCCAGCAGCCAAGCGGGCCAACTGAACACCGGGGAGCTGTTTTTT,-,TRBJ2-2,TRBV7-2,16,-
CAWSVWGQTPLHF,TGTGCCTGGAGTGTATGGGGGCAGACGCCCCTCCACTTT,-,TRBJ1-6,TRBV30,13,-
CASSRDRAVETQYF,TGTGCCAGCAGCCGGGACAGGGCGGTAGAGACCCAGTACTTC,-,TRBJ2-5,TRBV2,14,TRBD1
CASSQGTGVIENEQFF,TGCGCCAGCAGCCAAGGAACAGGAGTTATAGAGAATGAGCAGTTCTTC,few,TRBJ2-1,TRBV4-3,16,-
CARSLLGTSALTSTDTQYF,TGTGCCAGAAGCTTGCTAGGGACTAGCGCGCTGACTAGCACAGATACGCAGTATTTT,-,TRBJ2-3,TRBV5-3,19,TRBD2
CASSRSGQASEAFF,TGTGCCAGCAGCCGATCCGGACAGGCGTCTGAAGCTTTCTTT,-,TRBJ1-1,TRBV7-6,14,TRBD1
CASSLRGPPNTGELFF,TGTGCCAGCAGCTTGCGGGGGCCGCCGAACACCGGGGAGCTGTTTTTT,-,TRBJ2-2,TRBV11-3,16,-
CASSPQNTEAFF,TGTGCCAGCAGCCCACAGAACACTGAAGCTTTCTTT,-,TRBJ1-1,TRBV9,12,-
CASSLIAGGGTDTQYF,TGCGCCAGCAGCTTGATAGCGGGGGGCGGGACAGATACGCAGTATTTT,-,TRBJ2-3,TRBV5-1,16,TRBD2
CASSQPGQASGYTF,TGCGCCAGCAGCCAACCGGGACAGGCCTCTGGCTACACCTTC,-,TRBJ1-2,TRBV4-3,14,TRBD1
CASSPNFGTSGRVVGELFF,TGTGCCAGCAGTCCAAACTTCGGGACTAGCGGGAGGGTTGTCGGGGAGCTGTTTTTT,-,TRBJ2-2,TRBV28,19,TRBD2
CASTQGQYYGYTF,TGTGCCAGCACCCAGGGACAGTACTATGGCTACACCTTC,-,TRBJ1-2,TRBV28,13,TRBD1
CASSYTGKSGNTIYF,TGTGCCAGCAGTTACACAGGGAAATCTGGAAACACCATATATTTT,-,TRBJ1-3,TRBV25-1,15,-
CASSPTSPPETQYF,TGTGCCAGCTCACCGACTAGCCCCCCAGAGACCCAGTACTTC,-,TRBJ2-5,TRBV18,14,TRBD2
CASTLRGWSTDTQYF,TGTGCCAGCACCCTACGGGGGTGGAGCACAGATACGCAGTATTTT,-,TRBJ2-3,TRBV11-1,15,-